This T cell receptor (beta chain) comes out of a study of cytomegalovirus exposure and HLA in healthy donors (dated by TCRdb to the late 2010s). Regarding the research as a whole: An earlier analysis of fewer than 750 of the donors reported 276 Gb of sequence data and around 100 million unique TCR beta sequences obtained from 180 million or so T cells. An early release that covered approximately 600 HLA-typed donors contained approximately 300 gigabases of sequencing data and tens of millions of unique TCR sequences. The genetic ancestry cluster associated with self-reported Caucasian donors included 81% of the 300 to 450 genotyped donors. The study aimed to test whether signatures of past pathogen exposure could be identified by cataloging public T cell receptors. The study used immunosequencing to profile the T cell repertoires of under 700 subjects and linked those repertoires to cytomegalovirus serostatus. A separate validation cohort of approximately 130 different subjects was used in addition to the roughly 700-subject first cohort. To predict cytomegalovirus infection status, the study combined high-throughput TCR immunosequencing, statistical association of individual TCRs with disease status, and machine learning. A later analysis re-examined previously published TCR beta repertoires from 500 to 700 donors and added high-resolution HLA genotyping to investigate patterns of TCR occurrence. Rather than using new phenotypic data, the later analysis identified candidate immune exposures from TCR beta sequences and from how often those sequences occurred across donors. To decide whether each TCR beta V gene segment behaved as functional or pseudogenic, an earlier analysis of some 600 of the donors relied on high-throughput TCR beta sequencing. Donor age, sex, ethnicity and CMV serostatus were compiled together with the repertoire data. Genome-wide SNP genotypes for about 65% of the 666 donors were used in a later genetic analysis, which treated that subset as a discovery cohort. Every discovery cohort repertoire had been produced on one sequencing platform. Both class I and class II loci were covered by HLA typing, at four-digit resolution. Typing coverage varied by locus: roughly 620-640 donors for A, B, C, DRB1 and DQB1; around 560 for DQA1; about 600 for DPA1; approximately 490 for DPB1. Four or five DR-DQ haplotypes were handled as single units for association and clustering because linkage in the cohort was strong. Among around 400 genotyped donors of the cohort, an average of around 220,000 unique TCR beta nucleotide sequences was sequenced per donor, of which 15% to 20% were non-productive. The full study reports these points: Some 16 rarely observed V segments, including chromosome 9 orphons, were excluded from the earlier analysis of a few hundred of the donors because counts were too low. It was suggested by the authors that the approach could potentially be generalized to other disease states and immunological phenotypes. The 87-base-pair reads could not distinguish some IMGT-functional V segments, including TRBV6-2 and TRBV6-3, so those segments were excluded. According to a later analysis, TCR association rates differed among HLA loci, with DRB1 alleles showing the most associated TCRs and HLA-C alleles showing the fewest. For the cohort, immune exposure information was limited to CMV serostatus. The study listed approximately 150 TCR beta chains as associated with cytomegalovirus. A cluster of highly shared sequence variants was judged likely to represent a technical artifact of the sequencing pipeline. According to a later analysis, parvovirus B19, influenza, CMV and Epstein-Barr virus appeared linked to several top co-occurrence clusters. In an earlier analysis of more than 500 of the donors, most TCR beta V segments appeared in productive rearrangements about 87% or about 30% of the time, broadly matching IMGT annotations. Because HLA typing was missing for some donors at each locus, association tests included only the typed subset. Linkage disequilibrium might explain the correlated functional status among segregating V segments, but an unknown experimental factor could not be ruled out. In a later analysis, HLA-associated TCR beta chains showed more clonal expansion and lower generation probabilities than non-associated chains that were equally common. A further reported finding was that TCR beta sequences accurately predicted the HLA-A and HLA-B alleles for most subjects in the first cohort. Specific HLA alleles were associated with 15,000 to 20,000 TCR beta sequences at a false discovery rate of 0.05 in a later analysis. Roughly uniform sequencing depth across donors was assumed in presence/absence analyses, although this assumption may not hold. An association between a missense DCLRE1C variant and V-gene and J-gene trimming of TCR beta chains was found in a later genetic analysis and replicated in an independent cohort. In both the original and validation cohorts, the classifier was reported to diagnose cytomegalovirus status with high specificity and sensitivity. In a later analysis, most CMV-associated TCR beta chains were found to appear HLA-restricted, with HLA associations seemingly driven largely by CMV exposure. In vitro tests confirmed that a few of the cytomegalovirus-associated TCR beta chains recognize cytomegalovirus antigens. The cohort was sequenced for TCR beta chains only, and without alpha or paired-chain data the features that could be detected were limited. According to a later genetic analysis, donors in an Asian-associated ancestry cluster had fewer N-insertions in productive TCRs than the roughly 700-donor mean. Across donors, most TCR sequences were observed very rarely, whereas some public TCRs were present in many individuals. Strong co-occurrence of HLA alleles, especially DR and DQ, made assigning TCR associations to individual alleles difficult.

Libraries came from the immunoSEQ multiplex PCR assay. For the multiplex PCR, a mixture combining 60 forward primers for TCR Vbeta segments and 13 reverse primers for TCR Jbeta segments was used. The CDR3 region of rearranged TCR beta genes was amplified from genomic DNA by a multiplex PCR assay. The Illumina HiSeq System was used to sequence the amplified TCR beta libraries as 87-base-pair reads. The study's own analysis went as follows. In a later analysis, tens of millions of unique TCR beta chains were counted across the 666 repertoires, and about 9.9 million of these chains were shared by at least two donors. To remove PCR and sequencing errors, raw reads were error-corrected and collapsed into unique sequences using a nearest-neighbor algorithm that merged closely related sequences. CDR3 sequences were aligned to IMGT reference sequences to assign V, D and J gene segments. For a sequence to be retained, a match of at least six nucleotides to both a V gene segment and a J gene segment was required. Rearrangements were called productive when the CDR3 lacked stop codons and stayed in frame with V and J; all others were non-productive. CDR3 was defined by IMGT convention, running from the second conserved V-encoded cysteine to the conserved J-encoded phenylalanine. The earlier analysis of 587 of the donors excluded any sequence lacking an unambiguous match to a single V gene segment. An earlier analysis of 500 to 700 of the donors classified V segments as functional when productive rearrangements were above 56.7% and as segregating when the standard deviation between donors was above 5%. To diagnose cytomegalovirus status from the catalog of TCR beta chain sequences, a statistical classification framework was built. A later analysis assigned V and J genes by comparing TCR nucleotide sequences with IMGT/GENE-DB human TR gene sequences. The TCRdist pipeline was used in a later analysis to assign CDR3 sequences and most-parsimonious VDJ recombination scenarios. In a later analysis, each TCR beta chain was defined by its CDR3 amino acid sequence together with its V-gene family, and reads lacking a unique V-gene family were excluded. In a later analysis, around 650 highly shared, low-generation-probability nucleotide sequences were removed to address suspected cross-contamination and a sequencing artifact. In a later analysis, a clonal expansion index for each public chain was calculated from normalized within-repertoire ranks of inferred template counts. A later analysis computed generation probabilities with a VDJ recombination model fitted to out-of-frame rearrangements, and checked the results against IGoR. Hypergeometric tests were used in a later analysis to score TCR-TCR, TCR-HLA and TCR-CMV co-occurrence, with a repertoire-size bias correction applied to the TCR pairs. False discovery rates were estimated in a later analysis by permuting HLA or CMV assignments 20 times. In a later analysis, co-occurring TCRs were grouped with DBSCAN, and TCRdist sequence similarity was added when clustering was performed within HLA-allele-positive subsets. Repertoires with fewer than 30,000 or more than 120,000 public chains, plus five repertoires with anomalous nucleotide sharing, were excluded from co-occurrence clustering. TCRdb re-hosts the immuneACCESS table, in-frame sequences only. Its copies lack some clones; in the studies checked, an unresolved V gene accounts for under half of them, and the cause for the rest is not known. V, J and clone size are those of that table, while D and trimming were read from the DNA. For this sample there are 81,000 or so clones; approximately 65% appear just once. Around 5.5% of the sample belongs to the ten largest clones.

In regard to this clone: It lacks a known antigen. Base qualities are not at hand, and no much larger clone is one base apart.

CDR1 and CDR2 are read off the germline V gene as MNHEY and SVGAGI. The CDR3, cysteine through phenylalanine, is 13 amino acids long. The only DNA kept is the CDR3, 39 bases in frame from the first base. Trimming at the junction amounts to 2 bases on V and 2 bases on J, and the germline ends lie 6 bases apart. In total, over 600 healthy bone marrow donors made up the cohort. All cohort members were sampled while nominally healthy, although unrecorded immune exposures were likely present. The donor tested CMV seropositive, placing the donor among the 289 seropositive members of the cohort. A peripheral blood sample was collected from each donor, and TCR beta sequencing was performed on peripheral blood mononuclear cells. Genomic DNA was extracted from the blood cell samples with the Qiagen DNeasy Blood Extraction Kit.

The sequence is built from TRBV6-5 and TRBJ2-5; the D gene assignment is ambiguous. This sequence originates from a woman under 40 in good health and CMV-seropositive. The sample taken for sequencing was PBMCs. The DNA sequence is as follows: TGTGCCAGCAGTTACGGGCCTCAAGAGACCCAGTACTTC. Its translation is CASSYGPQETQYF.